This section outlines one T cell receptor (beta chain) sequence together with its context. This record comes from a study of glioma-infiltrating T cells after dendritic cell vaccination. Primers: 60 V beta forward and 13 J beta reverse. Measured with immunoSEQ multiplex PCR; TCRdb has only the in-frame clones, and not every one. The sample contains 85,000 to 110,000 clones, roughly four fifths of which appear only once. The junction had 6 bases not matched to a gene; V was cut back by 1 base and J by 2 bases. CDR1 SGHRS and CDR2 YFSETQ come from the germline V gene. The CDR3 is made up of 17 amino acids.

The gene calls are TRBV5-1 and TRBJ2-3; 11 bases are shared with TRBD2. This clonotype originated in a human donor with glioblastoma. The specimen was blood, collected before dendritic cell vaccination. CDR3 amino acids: CASSLPASGGLTDTQYF. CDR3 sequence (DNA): TGCGCCAGCAGCTTGCCCGCTAGCGGGGGGCTCACAGATACGCAGTATTTT.